Detailed here is one TCR beta chain. This sample was included in a study of blood T cell repertoires in COVID-19. V shed 4 bases and J 4 bases; nucleotides not matched to a gene: 4. This CDR3 contains 16 residues. The V gene's germline CDR1 is SGHRS and CDR2 YFSETQ. Assay used: immunoSEQ multiplex PCR; TCRdb lists only in-frame clones, some missing. The table includes around 480,000 clones, 88% detected once. The TCR was taken from a woman in her 50s with COVID-19, enrolled during active disease. The gene calls are TRBV5-1 and TRBJ2-2, with 13 bases lining up with TRBD2. Material: peripheral blood. The CDR3 sequence: CASSPGLAGPTGELFF. CDR3 nucleotide sequence: TGCGCCAGCAGCCCGGGACTAGCGGGGCCCACCGGGGAGCTGTTTTTT.